This is a list of T cell receptor beta chains from one sample in a study of CD8+CD57+ T cells in acquired aplastic anemia. TCRdb used MiXCR to reprocess the reads, holding one entry per CDR3 protein. The sample lists some 160,000 distinct CDR3 sequences, roughly 50% occurring once. What was sequenced was sorted CD4+, CD8+, or CD8+CD57+ T cells (not recorded which) from PBMCs. The source is a human donor with aplastic anemia. Each CDR3 is given with its conserved first and last residue. The order of the fields is J gene, clone size, D gene, V gene, CDR3 DNA, CDR3 protein. The D gene is left open where the match is weak. Clone sizes are given selectively: once, few, many, or a class where the clone is expanded.

>TRBJ1-5|NA|TRBD1|TRBV20-1
TGCAGTGCTGGGGAACCGGGACAGTCCCAGCATTTT
CSAGEPGQSQHF
>TRBJ2-3|once|TRBD1|TRBV7-3
TGTGCCAGCAGCTTAACGCAGGGGACAGGGAGCACAGATACGCAGTATTTT
CASSLTQGTGSTDTQYF
>TRBJ2-3|NA|NA|TRBV19
TGTGCCAGTAGTAACCGACAGCCTGGCACAGATACGCAGTATTTT
CASSNRQPGTDTQYF
>TRBJ2-1|NA|NA|TRBV6-2/TRBV6-3
TGTGCCAGCAGTTACAGGGGGTTTTCAGTCAATGAGCAGTTCTTC
CASSYRGFSVNEQFF
>TRBJ2-7|many|NA|TRBV6-5
TGTGCCAGCGGTAGGAGGGGCTACGAGCAGTACTTC
CASGRRGYEQYF
>TRBJ1-5|NA|NA|TRBV2
TGTGCCAGCAGTGATCAACGAAATCAGCCCCAGCATTTT
CASSDQRNQPQHF
>TRBJ1-2|NA|NA|TRBV29-1
TGCAGCGTCCGGTCCCTCGAGCCGGCCTACACCTTC
CSVRSLEPAYTF
>TRBJ2-6|NA|NA|TRBV7-3
TGTGCCAGCAGTAAATCCCAGGTTGGCTCTGGGGCCAACGTCCTGACTTTC
CASSKSQVGSGANVLTF
>TRBJ1-4|few|NA|TRBV27
TGTGCCAGCAGCCAAACCCCGGCGGGGGAAAAACTGTTTTTT
CASSQTPAGEKLFF
>TRBJ2-2|many|TRBD2|TRBV11-2
TGTGCCAGCAGCTTAGTAGCGGGGACCACCGGGGAGCTGTTTTTT
CASSLVAGTTGELFF
>TRBJ2-3|once|TRBD2|TRBV4-1
TGCGCCAGCAGCCAAGGGACTAGCGGGGGGCCTAGCACAGATACGCAGTGTTTT
CASSQGTSGGPSTDTQCF